This T cell receptor (beta chain) was recovered during a study of PD-1 blockade in classical Hodgkin lymphoma. Looking at the study overall: Nivolumab dosing for patients was 3 mg/kg, administered intravenously every 2 weeks.

Study conclusions and caveats: By C4D1, diversity of CD4+ TCRs had risen significantly, whereas that of CD8+ TCRs had not. Reported baseline diversity: healthy donors highest, relapsed/refractory patients lowest.

This clone occurred once. Its antigen remains unknown. TCRdb's copy holds only in-frame clones and misses some; the assay was immunoSEQ multiplex PCR. The profile covers around 36,000 clones, with about nine tenths appearing a single time and approximately 8.7% taken by the ten largest. With no exception, relapse followed autologous stem cell transplantation in all patients, and brentuximab vedotin exposure varied. The CDR3 spans 14 residues. Germline V gene sequence: CDR1 LGHNA, CDR2 YSLEER. The V end lost 1 base, the J end lost 7 bases, and 13 bases lay between the germline ends. The receptor's source is a human donor with classical Hodgkin lymphoma. The genes are TRBV4-3 and TRBJ1-2; perhaps TRBD1 as D (6 bases). The sequencing here drew on peripheral blood mononuclear cells (PBMCs), taken at baseline. The CDR3 loop is CASSQGGGFLGYTF. Written as DNA, the CDR3 is TGCGCCAGCAGCCAAGGAGGGGGTTTCCTTGGCTACACCTTC.